A selection of T cell receptor beta chains follows, all from one sample in a study of human T cells and chemical hapten exposure. TCRdb reprocessed the RACE reads with MiXCR, giving one entry per CDR3 protein. The table includes tens of thousands of distinct CDR3 sequences, less than 9% detected once. The material was whole blood, obtained in connection with sensitization to the hapten diphenylcyclopropenone (DPC). These receptor sequences come from a woman between 50 and 59 years old with alopecia areata. Some clones in this sample may be carry-over from other donors' samples. Both conserved end residues are part of each CDR3. A D gene is named only where the DNA matches it firmly. Expanded clones are given a class, and other clones once, few, many or no size at all.

TRBV5-1,NA,TRBJ2-7,many,TGCGCCAGCAGCCCTGGGAGCAGGGGCAACGAGCAGTACTTC,CASSPGSRGNEQYF
TRBV6-2/TRBV6-3,NA,TRBJ2-3,many,TGTGCCAGCAGGGAGGCGGGCCGCACAGATACGCAGTATTTT,CASREAGRTDTQYF
TRBV5-5,NA,TRBJ2-7,few,TGTGCCAGCAGCCCCCAGACAGAGATATCCTACGAGCAGTACTTC,CASSPQTEISYEQYF
TRBV28,NA,TRBJ2-1,NA,TGTGCCACTACACGGGGCAGGGGCGTAGGATACAATGAGCAGTTCTTC,CATTRGRGVGYNEQFF
TRBV27,NA,TRBJ2-7,many,TGTGCCACCCCCGATGGGGGGACAGATCCCTACGAGCAGTACTTC,CATPDGGTDPYEQYF
TRBV6-1,NA,TRBJ2-4,many,TGTGCCAGCATAGGTTGGACTGTAGCCAAAAACATTCAGTACTTC,CASIGWTVAKNIQYF
TRBV24-1,TRBD2,TRBJ2-3,many,TGTGCCACCAGTGATCCTACTAGCGGTGCGGTAGATACGCAGTATTTT,CATSDPTSGAVDTQYF
TRBV12-3/TRBV12-4,NA,TRBJ1-1,many,TGTGCCAGCAGTTTAAAGGCAGTGAACACTGAAGCTTTCTTT,CASSLKAVNTEAFF
TRBV12-3/TRBV12-4,TRBD2,TRBJ2-3,many,TGTGCCAGCACTTTAAGAATAGCGGGAGATACGCAGTATTTT,CASTLRIAGDTQYF
TRBV6-2/TRBV6-3,NA,TRBJ2-5,many,TGTGCCAGCAGTTACCTAGCTGGGGTCCGGGAGACCCAGTACTTC,CASSYLAGVRETQYF
TRBV7-6,TRBD1,TRBJ1-4,many,TGTGCCAGCAGCTTAGGGACAGGGGACGAAAAACTGTTTTTT,CASSLGTGDEKLFF
TRBV7-8,TRBD2,TRBJ2-3,many,TGTGCCAGCAGCATAGCGGGAGGAGGGTCAGATACGCAGTATTTT,CASSIAGGGSDTQYF
TRBV29-1,TRBD2,TRBJ2-1,few,TGCAGCGTTGTGACACTAGCGTTTCCGTTCTTC,CSVVTLAFPFF
TRBV20-1,NA,TRBJ2-1,NA,TGCAGTGCTCCTCCGGACAGCCAATCCTACAATGAGCAGTTCTTC,CSAPPDSQSYNEQFF
TRBV2,TRBD2,TRBJ2-1,many,TGTGCCAGCAGTGACCTCCCCGGGGGGGTTGAGCAGTTCTTC,CASSDLPGGVEQFF
TRBV5-1,NA,TRBJ2-2,few,TGCGCCAGCAGCGGCAACCCTCAGGGCGCCGGGGAGCTGTTTTTT,CASSGNPQGAGELFF
TRBV6-4,NA,TRBJ2-1,many,TGTGCCAGCAGTGAAAGAGCCCACAATGAGCAGTTCTTC,CASSERAHNEQFF
TRBV7-8,NA,TRBJ1-1,many,TGTGCCAGCAGCTTAGGGAAAAACACTGAAGCTTTCTTT,CASSLGKNTEAFF
TRBV19,TRBD2,TRBJ2-3,NA,TGTGCCAGTAGTCTCCTAGCGGTAACTAGCACAGATACGCAGTATTTT,CASSLLAVTSTDTQYF
TRBV5-1,TRBD1,TRBJ2-3,many,TGCGCCAGCAGCTTGGCCGGGACAGGGACCACAGATACGCAGTATTTT,CASSLAGTGTTDTQYF
TRBV18,NA,TRBJ2-3,many,TGTGCCAGCTCACCCCGTCGGCGGGGCACAGATACGCAGTATTTT,CASSPRRRGTDTQYF
TRBV9,NA,TRBJ2-1,many,TGTGCCAGCAGCCCCTCCTCTGGCGGCGGCTACAATGAGCAGTTCTTC,CASSPSSGGGYNEQFF
TRBV6-5,NA,TRBJ2-7,NA,TGTGCCAGCAGACCCACCAGCGGTTGGACAACCCTCTACGGGCAGTACTTC,CASRPTSGWTTLYGQYF
TRBV5-4,NA,TRBJ2-3,many,TGTGCCAGCCCCAGTAACCCGGACCCCGGAACAGATACGCAGTATTTT,CASPSNPDPGTDTQYF
TRBV19,NA,TRBJ1-5,NA,TGTGCCTCCAGGGGCGAGGGGTTCAATCAGCCCCAGCATTTT,CASRGEGFNQPQHF
TRBV7-2,NA,TRBJ2-3,NA,TGTGCCAGCAGCCGTATTAATAGTGCGGATACGCAGTATTTT,CASSRINSADTQYF
TRBV7-7,NA,TRBJ2-5,few,TGTGCTAGCAGCTTAGCAGGGTCGGGAGAGACCCAGTACTTC,CASSLAGSGETQYF
TRBV6-2/TRBV6-3,NA,TRBJ2-3,NA,TGTGCCAGCAGTTACTCCGGGAAGCATGCGTTCACAGATACGCAGTATTTT,CASSYSGKHAFTDTQYF
TRBV6-2/TRBV6-3,NA,TRBJ1-5,many,TGTGCCAGCAGGCTAGGGGCACAGCCCCAGCATTTT,CASRLGAQPQHF
TRBV29-1,TRBD1,TRBJ1-1,many,TGCAGCGTTGGGACCGGGACAGGGGGAGGTGCTTTCTTT,CSVGTGTGGGAFF
TRBV6-5,TRBD2,TRBJ2-3,few,TGTGCCAGCAGGCGGACTAGCGGGAGGGGGGGCACAGATACGCAGTATTTT,CASRRTSGRGGTDTQYF
TRBV29-1,NA,TRBJ2-6,many,TGCAGCGCTTCGGACAGAGTCTCTGGGGCCAACGTCCTGACTTTC,CSASDRVSGANVLTF
TRBV7-9,TRBD1,TRBJ2-7,NA,TGTGCCAGCAGCACCCCCCTTCCGGGACAGCGAGGGCGTAGGCAGTACTTC,CASSTPLPGQRGRRQYF
TRBV28,TRBD1,TRBJ1-4,NA,TGTGCCAGCAGATCGACAGGGGGGCTGTTTTTT,CASRSTGGLFF
TRBV29-1,NA,TRBJ1-4,few,TGCAGCGTCCTACAGGGAACTAATGAAAAACTGTTTTTT,CSVLQGTNEKLFF
TRBV11-2,TRBD2,TRBJ2-5,many,TGTGCCAGCAGCTCCGGGACTAGCGGGAGTATAAAGACCCAGTACTTC,CASSSGTSGSIKTQYF
TRBV12-3/TRBV12-4,TRBD2,TRBJ2-1,many,TGTGCCAGCAGTTTCGGTAGCGGGAGGGCTGGCTTTTACAATGAGCAGTTCTTC,CASSFGSGRAGFYNEQFF
TRBV12-3/TRBV12-4,NA,TRBJ2-2,NA,TGTGCCAGCGACGGGCGGGAAAACACCGGGGAGCTGTTTTTT,CASDGRENTGELFF
TRBV6-5,TRBD2,TRBJ2-7,few,TGTGCCAGCAGTTACTCGACTAGCGGGAGCCACGAGCAGTACTTC,CASSYSTSGSHEQYF
TRBV28,NA,TRBJ2-3,many,TGTGCCAGCAGTTTGGGCGGTCCCACCGATACGCAGTATTTT,CASSLGGPTDTQYF
TRBV12-3/TRBV12-4,TRBD2,TRBJ2-3,many,TGTGCCAGCAGTTTAGCGGGGACTAGGACCACAGATACGCAGTATTTT,CASSLAGTRTTDTQYF
TRBV29-1,NA,TRBJ2-1,few,TGCAGCGTACGGGCCCAGGGGAATGAGCAGTTCTTC,CSVRAQGNEQFF
TRBV18,TRBD2,TRBJ2-3,NA,TGTGCCAGCTCACCAGGGGCTAGCGGGAGAGGATCAGATACGCAGTATTTT,CASSPGASGRGSDTQYF
TRBV10-3,NA,TRBJ2-7,many,TGTGCCATCAAAGCCCCGTCAGCGGGCTCCTACGAGCAGTACTTC,CAIKAPSAGSYEQYF
TRBV27,NA,TRBJ2-7,few,TGTGCCAGCAGTGGGACTCGGAGCTCCTACGAGCAGTACTTC,CASSGTRSSYEQYF
TRBV7-9,NA,TRBJ2-3,medium-sized,TGTGCCAGCAGCTTGGGGGGCACAGATACGCAGTATTTT,CASSLGGTDTQYF
TRBV4-1,NA,TRBJ1-2,NA,TGCGCCAGCAGCCAAGAGATCGCAAAGGCATGGGGCTACACCTTC,CASSQEIAKAWGYTF
TRBV2,NA,TRBJ2-7,many,TGTGCCAGCAGCAACAGCCCCGAGCAGTACTTC,CASSNSPEQYF
TRBV5-6,NA,TRBJ2-1,many,TGTGCCAGCAGCTTCCCGACCCGCAATGAGCAGTTCTTC,CASSFPTRNEQFF